The 7 T cell receptor beta chains listed next were all sequenced from one sample in a study of blood T cells in healthy people across ages. Primed by a sample-barcoded 5' primer and a J-beta primer mix, a second PCR proceeded for about 7 to 11 cycles. TCRdb recomputed calls from the 5' RACE reads with MiXCR, one row per CDR3 protein. This sample carries over 1,500,000 distinct CDR3 sequences, roughly two fifths of them seen once, and the ten largest clones take under 25%. The sample taken for sequencing was blood. These receptors originate from a human donor in good health.

The chain couples TRBV4-3 to TRBJ2-7; D is possibly TRBD1 (5 bases). The CDR3 is 17 residues long. Germline CDR1 and CDR2: LGHNA and YSLEER. Trimming removed 0 bases at V and 5 bases at J, with 20 bases between. The CDR3 here is CASSQEIGIALDNEQYF. CDR3 nucleotide sequence: TGCGCCAGCAGCCAAGAAATAGGGATCGCTTTGGACAACGAGCAGTACTTC.

The rearrangement uses TRBV20-1 and TRBJ2-7; D ambiguous. Germline CDR1 is DFQATT and CDR2 is SNEGSKA (reference sequence). V was cut by 3 bases and J by 5 bases, with 11 bases left in between. CDR3 size: 12 residues. The CDR3 spells CSASRNAHEQYF. CDR3 DNA sequence: TGCAGTGCTAGTCGGAACGCCCACGAGCAGTACTTC.

This chain joins TRBV24-1 and TRBJ2-1; possible D gene TRBD2, 6 bases. The CDR3 runs 16 residues. From germline, CDR1 is KGHDR and CDR2 SFDVKD. V dropped 5 bases and J dropped 9 bases, with 22 bases sitting between them. DNA for the CDR3: TGTGCCACCAGTGGCCGGGTCCTGCGGGGTCAGGGTGAGCAGTTCTTC. This gives the protein CATSGRVLRGQGEQFF.

This clonotype was counted at least ten times. The rearrangement links TRBV7-2 to TRBJ2-7, with 11 positions matching TRBD2. J lost 2 bases, V lost 0 bases, and 3 bases had no gene match. The CDR3 is 16 amino acids. Germline V gene data show CDR1 as SGHTA and CDR2 as FQGNSA. The CDR3 sequence is CASSLATSGAAYEQYF. The CDR3 nucleotides are TGTGCCAGCAGCTTAGCGACTAGCGGGGCCGCCTACGAGCAGTACTTC.

The chain has TRBV29-1 and TRBJ1-2; D unresolved. Germline CDR1 reads SQVTM; CDR2 reads ANQGSEA. Trimming cost V 3 bases and J 4 bases, with 15 bases left between them. The CDR3 has 14 residues. The CDR3 bases are TGCAGCGTTGATCACCAACCTACTACCTATGGCTACACCTTC. This translates into CSVDHQPTTYGYTF.

This clonotype was counted only a few times. The V and J genes are TRBV5-1 and TRBJ2-7; 12 bases are a match to TRBD2. Germline-derived CDR1 and CDR2 are SGHRS and YFSETQ. This CDR3 comprises 16 residues. The trim removed 4 bases at V and 0 bases at J, leaving 5 bases unmatched. This CDR3 is CASSLGTSGSSYEQYF. The CDR3 DNA is TGCGCCAGCAGCCTAGGGACTAGCGGGTCCTCCTACGAGCAGTACTTC. Variable domain in full (rest from reference TRBV5-1 and TRBJ2-7): KAGVTQTPRYLIKTRGQQVTLSCSPISGHRSVSWYQQTPGQGLQFLFEYFSETQRNKGNFPGRFSGRQFSNSRSEMNVSTLELGDSALYLCASSLGTSGSSYEQYFGPGTRLTVT.

The J gene is TRBJ1-1, the V gene TRBV7-2; 8 bases are a match to TRBD1. V shed 6 bases, J shed 7 bases, and the junction held 13 bases outside the gene matches. Germline values: CDR1 SGHTA, CDR2 FQGNSA. The CDR3 covers 15 residues. The CDR3 protein is CASRRDGTGCYEAFF. CDR3 sequence (DNA): TGTGCCAGCAGAAGAGACGGGACAGGCTGTTATGAAGCTTTCTTT.